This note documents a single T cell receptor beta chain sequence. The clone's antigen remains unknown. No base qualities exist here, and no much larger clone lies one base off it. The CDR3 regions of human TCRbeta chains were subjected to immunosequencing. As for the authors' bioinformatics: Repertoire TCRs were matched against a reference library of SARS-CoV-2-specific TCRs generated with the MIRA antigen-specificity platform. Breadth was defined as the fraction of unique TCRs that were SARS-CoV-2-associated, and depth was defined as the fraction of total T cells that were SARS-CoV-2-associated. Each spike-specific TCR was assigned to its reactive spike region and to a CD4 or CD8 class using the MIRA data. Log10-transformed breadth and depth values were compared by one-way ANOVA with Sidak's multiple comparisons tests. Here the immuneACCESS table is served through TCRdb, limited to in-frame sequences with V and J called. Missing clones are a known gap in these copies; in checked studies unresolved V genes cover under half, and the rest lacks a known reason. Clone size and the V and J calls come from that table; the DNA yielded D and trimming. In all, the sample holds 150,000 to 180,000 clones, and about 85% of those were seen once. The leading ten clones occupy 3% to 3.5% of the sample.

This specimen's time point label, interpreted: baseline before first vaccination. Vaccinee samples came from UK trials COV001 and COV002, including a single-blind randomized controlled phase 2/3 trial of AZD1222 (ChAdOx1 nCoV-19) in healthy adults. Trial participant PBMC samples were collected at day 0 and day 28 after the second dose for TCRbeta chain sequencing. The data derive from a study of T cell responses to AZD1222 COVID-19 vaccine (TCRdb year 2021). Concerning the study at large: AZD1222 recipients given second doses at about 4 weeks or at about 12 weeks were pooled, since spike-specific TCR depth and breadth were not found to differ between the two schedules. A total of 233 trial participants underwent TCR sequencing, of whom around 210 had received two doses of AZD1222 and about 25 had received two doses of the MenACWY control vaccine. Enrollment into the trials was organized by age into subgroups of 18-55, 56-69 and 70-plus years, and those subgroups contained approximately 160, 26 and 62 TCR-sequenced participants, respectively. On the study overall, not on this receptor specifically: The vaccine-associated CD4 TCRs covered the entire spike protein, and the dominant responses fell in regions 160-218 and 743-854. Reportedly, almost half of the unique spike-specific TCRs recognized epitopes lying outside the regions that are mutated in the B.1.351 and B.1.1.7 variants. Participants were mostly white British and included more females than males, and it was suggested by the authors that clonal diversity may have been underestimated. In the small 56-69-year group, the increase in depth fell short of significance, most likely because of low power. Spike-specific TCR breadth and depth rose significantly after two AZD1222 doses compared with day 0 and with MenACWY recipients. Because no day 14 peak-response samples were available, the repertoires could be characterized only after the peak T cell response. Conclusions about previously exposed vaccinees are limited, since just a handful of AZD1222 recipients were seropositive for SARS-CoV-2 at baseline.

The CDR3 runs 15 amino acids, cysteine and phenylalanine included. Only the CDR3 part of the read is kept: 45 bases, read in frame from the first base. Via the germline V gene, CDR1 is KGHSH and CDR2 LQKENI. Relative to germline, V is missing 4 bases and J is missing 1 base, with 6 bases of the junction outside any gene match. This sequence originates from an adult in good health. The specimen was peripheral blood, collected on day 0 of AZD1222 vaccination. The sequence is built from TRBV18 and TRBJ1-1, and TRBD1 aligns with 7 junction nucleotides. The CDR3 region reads CASSRDRVKNTEAFF. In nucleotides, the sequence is TGTGCCAGCTCACGCGACAGGGTGAAGAACACTGAAGCTTTCTTT.